One sample yielded the 2 T cell receptor beta chains listed below, sequenced in a study of T-cell memory formation after mild COVID-19. TCRdb re-analysed the 5' RACE reads in MiXCR, keeping a single row per CDR3 protein. The profile shows about 190,000 distinct CDR3 sequences, roughly 18% of them singletons. The specimen was PBMCs or a T cell subset sorted from them (not recorded which). Every receptor here comes from an adult woman who had mild COVID-19 (a few samples of this study predate the infection). Cell type and time point are not known.

The chain couples TRBV20-1 to TRBJ2-5; D is possibly TRBD1 (6 bases). The V end lost 6 bases, the J end lost 5 bases, and 19 bases lay between the germline ends. Germline V gene lookup returns CDR1 DFQATT and CDR2 SNEGSKA (reference sequence). The length of the CDR3 is 14 residues. CDR3 bases: TGCAGTGCCGCCTTTGGAACAGGGCGGGAGACCCAGTACTTC. This encodes CSAAFGTGRETQYF.

The chain couples TRBV29-1 to TRBJ2-7, with D perhaps TRBD1 or TRBD2 (5 bases each). This CDR3 has 12 amino acids. CDR1 and CDR2 from the germline V gene are SQVTM and ANQGSEA. Deletions cut 3 bases from V and 2 bases from J, with 8 bases between. CDR3 bases: TGCAGCGTTGATTTGGGGGCCTACGAGCAGTACTTC. It is translated as CSVDLGAYEQYF.